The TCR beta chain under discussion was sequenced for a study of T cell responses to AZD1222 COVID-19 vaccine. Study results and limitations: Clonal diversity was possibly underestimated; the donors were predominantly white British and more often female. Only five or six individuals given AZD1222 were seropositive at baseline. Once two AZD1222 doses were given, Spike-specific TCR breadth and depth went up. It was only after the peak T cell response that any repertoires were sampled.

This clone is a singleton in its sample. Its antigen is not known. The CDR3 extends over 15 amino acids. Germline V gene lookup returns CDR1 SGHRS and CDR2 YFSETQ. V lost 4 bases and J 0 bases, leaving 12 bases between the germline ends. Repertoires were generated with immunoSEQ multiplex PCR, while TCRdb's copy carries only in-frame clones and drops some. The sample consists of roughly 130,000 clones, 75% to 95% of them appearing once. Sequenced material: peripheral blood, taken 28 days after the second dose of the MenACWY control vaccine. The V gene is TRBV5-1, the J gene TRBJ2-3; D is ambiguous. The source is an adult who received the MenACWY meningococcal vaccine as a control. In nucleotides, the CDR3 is TGCGCCAGCAGCCCGCAGACACCTAGCACAGATACGCAGTATTTT. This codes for CASSPQTPSTDTQYF. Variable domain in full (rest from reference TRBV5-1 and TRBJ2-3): KAGVTQTPRYLIKTRGQQVTLSCSPISGHRSVSWYQQTPGQGLQFLFEYFSETQRNKGNFPGRFSGRQFSNSRSEMNVSTLELGDSALYLCASSPQTPSTDTQYFGPGTRLTVL.